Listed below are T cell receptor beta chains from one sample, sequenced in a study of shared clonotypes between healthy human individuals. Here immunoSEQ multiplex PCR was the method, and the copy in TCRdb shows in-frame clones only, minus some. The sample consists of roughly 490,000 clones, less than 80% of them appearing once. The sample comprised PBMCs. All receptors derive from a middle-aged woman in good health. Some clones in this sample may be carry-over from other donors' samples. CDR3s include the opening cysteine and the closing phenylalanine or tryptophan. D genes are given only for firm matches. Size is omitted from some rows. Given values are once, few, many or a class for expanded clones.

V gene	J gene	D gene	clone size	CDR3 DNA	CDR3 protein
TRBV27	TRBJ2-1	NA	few	TGTGCCAGCAGTTTGGCCGGGGGAGTTGTCTACAATGAGCAGTTCTTC	CASSLAGGVVYNEQFF
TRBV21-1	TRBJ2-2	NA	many	TGTGCCAGCAGCAACAGGGACACCGGGGAGCTGTTTTTT	CASSNRDTGELFF
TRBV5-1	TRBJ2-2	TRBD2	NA	TGCGCCAGCAGCTATAGCGGGACGGTCGGGGAGCTGTTTTTT	CASSYSGTVGELFF
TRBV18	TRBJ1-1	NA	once	TGTGCCAGCTCAATAGACTCTGAAGCTTTCTTT	CASSIDSEAFF
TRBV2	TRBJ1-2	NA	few	TGTGCCAGCAGTGAGCGGACCACCTATGGCTACACCTTC	CASSERTTYGYTF
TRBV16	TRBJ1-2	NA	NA	TGTGCCAGCAGCCAATCGGGAAGGGCATCTGGTGGCTACACCTTC	CASSQSGRASGGYTF
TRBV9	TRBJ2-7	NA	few	TGTGCCAGCAGCGTATCCCCAGGGGCCTACGAGCAGTACTTC	CASSVSPGAYEQYF
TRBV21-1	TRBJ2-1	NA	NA	TGTGCCAGCAGCAAAGATAGCGGGAGGGTCACGAATGAGCAGTTCTTC	CASSKDSGRVTNEQFF
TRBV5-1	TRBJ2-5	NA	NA	TGCGCCAGCAGCGACACGGGACAAACCCAAGAGACCCAGTACTTC	CASSDTGQTQETQYF
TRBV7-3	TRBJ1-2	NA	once	TGTGCCAGCAGCTTAGGCAGGGGCGATGGCTACACCTTC	CASSLGRGDGYTF
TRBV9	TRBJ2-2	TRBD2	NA	TGTGCCAGCACCAGAAAGCGGGATGCGAACACCGGGGAGCTGTTTTTT	CASTRKRDANTGELFF
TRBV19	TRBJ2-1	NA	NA	TGTGCCAGCCAGGAGGGGGGAGTCTACAATGAGCAGTTCTTC	CASQEGGVYNEQFF
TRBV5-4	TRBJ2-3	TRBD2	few	TGTGCCAGCAGCTATCGTACGGGACTAGCGGGTCCGAGGACGCAGTATTTT	CASSYRTGLAGPRTQYF
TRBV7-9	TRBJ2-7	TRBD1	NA	TGTGCCAGCAGCTTGGGGACAGACACCTACGAGCAGTACTTC	CASSLGTDTYEQYF
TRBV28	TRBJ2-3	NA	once	TGTGCCAGCGGATCGTCCACAGATACGCAGTATTTT	CASGSSTDTQYF
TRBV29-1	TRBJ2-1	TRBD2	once	TGCAGCGTTTCCGGGACTACTCCATACAATGAGCAGTTCTTC	CSVSGTTPYNEQFF
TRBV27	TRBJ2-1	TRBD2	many	TGTGCCAGCAGTCACCTCACTAGCGGGAGATATAATGAGCAGTTCTTC	CASSHLTSGRYNEQFF
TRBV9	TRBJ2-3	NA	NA	TGTGCCAGCAGCGAGGGGGACAATCTTCCAGATACGCAGTATTTT	CASSEGDNLPDTQYF
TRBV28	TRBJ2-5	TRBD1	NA	TGTGCCAGCAGTGACCCGACAGGGCTCCCGTTAGAGACCCAGTACTTC	CASSDPTGLPLETQYF
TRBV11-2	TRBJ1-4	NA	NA	TGTGCCAGCAGCTTAGATCGCGCGAGCCCTAATGAAAAACTGTTTTTT	CASSLDRASPNEKLFF
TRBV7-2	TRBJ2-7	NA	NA	TGTGCCCCCCGATCGGGGGTACTAGCTCCGACTTCCTACGAGCAGTACTTC	CAPRSGVLAPTSYEQYF
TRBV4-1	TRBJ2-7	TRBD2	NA	TGCGCCAGCAGCCGGCGGGGGGACTTCTACGAGCAGTACTTC	CASSRRGDFYEQYF
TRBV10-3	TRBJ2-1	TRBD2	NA	TGTGCCATCAGTCCAAAACTGACTAGCGGCTCCTACAATGAGCAGTTCTTC	CAISPKLTSGSYNEQFF
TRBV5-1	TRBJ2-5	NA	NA	TGCGCCAGCCGGGTGGCAGAGACCCAGTACTTC	CASRVAETQYF
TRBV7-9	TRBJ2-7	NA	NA	TGTGCCAGCAGCCCAACGGGGACCATTAAATACGAGCAGTACTTC	CASSPTGTIKYEQYF
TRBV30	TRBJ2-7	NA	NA	TGTGCCTCCGCGGGGCGACCCCTCTACGAGCAGTACTTC	CASAGRPLYEQYF
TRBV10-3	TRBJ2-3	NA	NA	TGTGCCATCAGTGGGGCTGCTCGGCTGACTAACACAGATACGCAGTATTTT	CAISGAARLTNTDTQYF
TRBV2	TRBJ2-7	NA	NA	TGTGCCAGCAGCCTGAACGGGGGACTCTCCTACGAGCAGTACTTC	CASSLNGGLSYEQYF
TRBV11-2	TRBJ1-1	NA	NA	TGTGCCAGCAGCCCCTACCTCCGGGGGCCTGGGAACACTGAAGCTTTCTTT	CASSPYLRGPGNTEAFF
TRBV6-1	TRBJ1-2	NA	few	TGTGCCGGAGCAGCGGGGGGAGGTGAAGGCTACACCTTC	CAGAAGGGEGYTF
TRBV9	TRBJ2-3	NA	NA	TGTGCCAGCAGCCTGCAGGGTCTGTCAGATACGCAGTATTTT	CASSLQGLSDTQYF
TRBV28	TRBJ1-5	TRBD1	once	TGTGCCAGCAGCCCACAGGGGTTCCAGCCCCAGCATTTT	CASSPQGFQPQHF